The 26 T cell receptor beta chains presented below share a single source sample, sequenced in a study of OX40 agonist ivuxolimab in advanced cancers. Some clones are missing from TCRdb's copy, which holds only in-frame ones; the method was immunoSEQ multiplex PCR. The repertoire holds approximately 84,000 clones, about four fifths seen once, with around 2.9% in the top ten. Sequences were derived from CD4+ or CD8+ T cells sorted from blood, sampled in a trial of the OX40 agonist ivuxolimab. The receptors were sampled from an adult with an advanced solid tumor such as melanoma, head and neck, liver or kidney cancer.

The genes are TRBV7-6 and TRBJ2-5, with 10 bases identical to TRBD1. The CDR3 loop spans 14 amino acids. The germline V gene has CDR1 SGHVS and CDR2 FNYEAQ. V lost 1 base and J lost 5; bases outside the gene matches: 1. CDR3: CASSLGDRGETQYF. CDR3 sequence (DNA): TGTGCCAGCAGCTTAGGGGACAGGGGTGAGACCCAGTACTTC.

The genes are TRBV10-1 and TRBJ1-1; no reliable D call. CDR1 is WNHNN and CDR2 is SYGVQD in the germline V gene (reference sequence). The CDR3 runs 13 residues. Trimming took off 5 bases at V and 4 bases at J, with 11 bases between the two ends. In DNA, the CDR3 is TGCGCCAGCAGTTACTCGGGGAGCACTGAAGCTTTCTTT. Its translation: CASSYSGSTEAFF.

The chain joins TRBV2 to TRBJ2-5; 10 nucleotides align to TRBD2. Per germline, CDR1 SNHLY and CDR2 FYNNEI. This CDR3 contains 17 residues. V dropped 7 bases and J dropped 3; count of bases not matched to a gene: 14. The CDR3 here is CASTRESGGGYKETQYF. In DNA, the CDR3 is TGTGCCAGCACGAGGGAAAGCGGGGGGGGATACAAAGAGACCCAGTACTTC.

The V call is TRBV27, the J call TRBJ2-7; 8 positions agree with TRBD1. Per germline, CDR1 MNHEY and CDR2 SMNVEV (reference sequence). V gave up 2 bases and J gave up 3 bases; unmatched junction bases: 6. CDR3 size: 15 residues. The CDR3 bases are TGTGCCAGCAGTTTAGGTGGCAGGGGGCTCTACGAGCAGTACTTC. Residues: CASSLGGRGLYEQYF.

The CDR3 DNA reads TGCGCCAGCGGACCGGACTCTCCATATGGCTACACCTTC. This codes for CASGPDSPYGYTF. This chain joins TRBV5-1 and TRBJ1-2; no reliable D call. Trimming shortened V by 7 bases and J by 5 bases, and 15 bases separated the two germline ends. CDR1 and CDR2 from the germline V gene are SGHRS and YFSETQ. This CDR3 region has 13 residues.

This chain links TRBV28 with TRBJ1-3, with D hard to call. Germline V gives CDR1 MDHEN, CDR2 SYDVKM. Trimming removed 5 bases from V and 0 bases from J, with 8 bases in between. The CDR3 loop spans 14 amino acids. CDR3 residues: CASSGVASGNTIYF. The CDR3 nucleotides are TGTGCCAGCAGTGGGGTAGCCTCTGGAAACACCATATATTTT.

The rearrangement links TRBV6-5 to TRBJ2-5; TRBD1 matches 9 bases. The assigned J gene may be wrong: the sequence end matches TRBJ2-7 better. This CDR3 contains 15 residues. Germline CDR1 is MNHEY and CDR2 is SVGAGI. The CDR3 loop reads CASSSPGQGLPEQYF. In nucleotides, the CDR3 is TGTGCCAGCAGTTCGCCGGGACAGGGTCTCCCCGAGCAGTACTTC.

In its sample, this clone was seen a few times. V usage is TRBV6-6 and J usage is TRBJ1-6, with no clear D. The germline V gene encodes CDR1 MNHNY and CDR2 SVGAGI (reference sequence). V shed 7 bases and J shed 8 bases, with 12 bases lying between them. The CDR3 totals 13 residues. The CDR3 DNA reads TGTGCCAGCACCCTAGGGTGGGATTCACCCCTCCACTTT. It specifies CASTLGWDSPLHF.

The CDR3 DNA is TGTGCCAGCAGCTTGCAAAGATCTAATGAAAAACTGTTTTTT. This gives the protein CASSLQRSNEKLFF. The chain is built from TRBV5-4 and TRBJ1-4, with D unresolved. The CDR3 contains 14 residues. V was shortened by 1 base and J by 3 bases, with 7 bases between the two germline ends. Looked up from germline, CDR1 is SGHNT and CDR2 is YYREEE (reference sequence). The complete variable domain, with remaining parts taken from reference TRBV5-4 and TRBJ1-4, reads ETGVTQSPTHLIKTRGQQVTLRCSSQSGHNTVSWYQQALGQGPQFIFQYYREEENGRGNFPPRFSGLQFPNYSSELNVNALELDDSALYLCASSLQRSNEKLFFGSGTQLSVL.

This clone was seen only a few times. The chain carries TRBV28 and TRBJ1-2; TRBD1 is a possible D gene (6 bases). CDR1 is MDHEN, CDR2 SYDVKM, per germline. There are 13 residues in the CDR3. Trimming removed 3 bases at V and 8 bases at J, with 13 bases between. CDR3 loop: CASSFPGVEGYTF. The DNA of the CDR3 is TGTGCCAGCAGTTTCCCAGGGGTAGAAGGCTACACCTTC.

This clone appeared a single time. Its ends do not fully match the called genes, so a read error is possible. This chain uses TRBV11-2 with TRBJ1-2; TRBD1 aligns across 8 bases. Per the germline V gene, CDR1 is SGHAT and CDR2 is FQNNGV. This CDR3 contains 14 residues. CDR3 DNA: TGTGCCAGCAGCTTAGATGTGACAGGGGACAACCTGCGCTTC. It yields the protein CASSLDVTGDNLRF.

About this clone itself: This sample includes further DNA sequences coding for the same CDR3. This sequence joins TRBV7-9 and TRBJ1-1, with D possibly TRBD1 on 6 matching bases. CDR3 length: 13 residues. Germline loops: CDR1 SEHNR, CDR2 FQNEAQ (reference sequence). Trimming removed 2 bases from V and 3 bases from J, with 7 bases in between. Written as DNA, the CDR3 is TGTGCCAGCAGCTTATCAGGGGACACTGAAGCTTTCTTT. Translating it yields CASSLSGDTEAFF.

J is TRBJ1-3 and V is TRBV30; no reliable D call. CDR1 GTSNPN and CDR2 SVGIG come from the germline V gene (reference sequence). V lost 3 bases and J 2 bases, leaving 14 bases between the germline ends. The CDR3 contains 15 residues. CDR3 sequence (DNA): TGTGCCTGGAGGGTGTCCCAGAACACTGGAAACACCATATATTTT. Its protein product is CAWRVSQNTGNTIYF.

About this clone: At one boundary the junction diverges from the germline segment, which might be a read error. The chain is built from TRBV19 and TRBJ1-2; unclear D gene. CDR3 length: 12 amino acids. The germline CDR1 and CDR2 sequences are LNHDA and SQIVND (reference sequence). The chain's CDR3 is CASSPARYGYAF. The CDR3 nucleotides read TGTGCCAGTAGTCCAGCCCGGTATGGCTACGCCTTC.

The chain has TRBV6-5 and TRBJ2-1; D is ambiguous. The V end lost 4 bases, the J end lost 1 base, and 14 bases lay between the germline ends. The CDR3 runs to 16 residues. Germline V gene data show CDR1 as MNHEY and CDR2 as SVGAGI. The CDR3 is CASSLVYTHSYNEQFF. CDR3 nucleotides: TGTGCCAGCAGTTTGGTTTATACCCATTCCTACAATGAGCAGTTCTTC.

The J gene is TRBJ2-7, the V gene TRBV6-6; D gene uncertain. This CDR3 is built from 14 residues. The V gene lost 2 bases and the J gene lost 4 bases, with 12 bases spanning the gap. Germline lookup yields CDR1 MNHNY and CDR2 SVGAGI (reference sequence). In DNA, the CDR3 is TGTGCCAGCAGTTACGGCGGTCAGGCTTACGAGCAGTACTTC. Amino acid sequence: CASSYGGQAYEQYF.

Concerning this clone itself: Other DNA sequences in this sample translate to the same CDR3. This chain connects TRBV18 to TRBJ2-7; 7 bases align to TRBD1. Germline V gene data show CDR1 as KGHSH and CDR2 as LQKENI. This CDR3 contains 14 residues. V shed 4 bases, J shed 2 bases, and the junction held 5 bases outside the gene matches. The CDR3 loop is CASSQGAQTYEQYF. CDR3 DNA sequence: TGTGCCAGCTCACAGGGGGCGCAGACCTACGAGCAGTACTTC.

Here the CDR3 reads CASSSSPKQGIHSPLHF. Written as DNA, the CDR3 is TGTGCCAGCAGCTCGAGCCCGAAGCAAGGAATCCATTCACCCCTCCACTTT. V gene TRBV13 combines with J gene TRBJ1-6; D uncertain. The CDR3 totals 17 residues. Germline CDR1 reads PRHDT; CDR2 reads FYEKMQ (reference sequence). Between the trimmed V and J ends, which lost 4 bases and 8 bases, there was a span of 21 bases. Full variable domain (remainder filled in from reference TRBV13 and TRBJ1-6): AAGVIQSPRHLIKEKRETATLKCYPIPRHDTVYWYQQGPGQDPQFLISFYEKMQSDKGSIPDRFSAQQFSDYHSELNMSSLELGDSALYFCASSSSPKQGIHSPLHFGNGTRLTVT.

The chain couples TRBV5-4 to TRBJ2-3; TRBD2 matches at 7 bases. Trimming cost V 7 bases and J 4 bases; bases outside gene matches: 9. There are 14 residues in the CDR3. Per the germline V gene, CDR1 is SGHNT and CDR2 is YYREEE (reference sequence). CDR3 protein: CASSGASGSDTQYF. DNA of the CDR3: TGTGCCAGCTCTGGTGCTAGCGGATCAGATACGCAGTATTTT.

The chain employs TRBV5-5 and TRBJ1-5; 8 bases align to TRBD1. The V gene's germline CDR1 is SGHKS and CDR2 YYEKEE (reference sequence). The ends lost 4 bases at V and 6 bases at J; junction bases unmatched: 9. The CDR3 has 15 amino acids. The CDR3 DNA reads as TGTGCCAGCAGCCTAGAACGACAGGGGAGTCAGCCCCAGCATTTT. Protein product: CASSLERQGSQPQHF.

The chain couples TRBV28 to TRBJ1-5, with D perhaps TRBD1 (6 bases). V lost 7 bases to trimming and J lost 3 bases, with 16 bases between them. Germline V gives CDR1 MDHEN, CDR2 SYDVKM. The CDR3 consists of 15 residues. The CDR3 nucleotides are TGTGCCAGCATTAAGAACAGGGTTACCAATCAGCCCCAGCATTTT. Its translation: CASIKNRVTNQPQHF.

The chain couples TRBV6-5 to TRBJ1-2; 11 nucleotides line up with TRBD1. Looked up from germline, CDR1 is MNHEY and CDR2 is SVGAGI. The CDR3 consists of 14 residues. V trimming: 6 bases; J trimming: 7 bases; junction bases outside the gene matches: 7. CDR3 sequence (DNA): TGTGCCAGCAGCGCCGGACAGGGGGCGAGTGGCTACACCTTC. Its protein is CASSAGQGASGYTF.

About this clone itself: The same CDR3 is also encoded by other DNA sequences in this sample. The chain recombines TRBV11-2 with TRBJ1-2, with no clear D. Per the germline V gene, CDR1 is SGHAT and CDR2 is FQNNGV. Trimming cost V 1 base and J 2 bases, with 5 bases left between them. The length of the CDR3 is 13 residues. The DNA of the CDR3 is TGTGCCAGCAGCTTAGGAGGGAACTATGGCTACACCTTC. This translates into CASSLGGNYGYTF.

The chain links TRBV5-4 to TRBJ2-5; D not certain. The CDR3 has 13 amino acids. Trimming cost V 0 bases and J 3 bases, with 6 bases left between them. Germline CDR1 SGHNT, CDR2 YYREEE (reference sequence). The CDR3 here is CASSLGQEETQYF. CDR3 DNA sequence: TGTGCCAGCAGCTTGGGACAAGAAGAGACCCAGTACTTC.

The CDR3 loop reads CSADKGASTDTQYF. The CDR3 bases are TGCAGCGCGGATAAAGGGGCAAGCACAGATACGCAGTATTTT. The rearrangement joins TRBV29-1 to TRBJ2-3; TRBD1 might be the D (5 bases). Germline-derived CDR1 and CDR2 are SQVTM and ANQGSEA. V was cut by 7 bases and J by 0 bases, with 14 bases left in between. The CDR3 runs 14 residues.

The chain employs TRBV10-3 and TRBJ2-1; D gene unclear. Germline V gene data show CDR1 as ENHRY and CDR2 as SYGVKD. The CDR3 sequence is 15 residues long. V was cut by 3 bases and J by 1 base, with 10 bases left in between. CDR3 sequence: CAISDDSKSYNEQFF. CDR3 nucleotide sequence: TGTGCCATCAGTGATGATAGCAAGTCCTACAATGAGCAGTTCTTC.